Following are 8 T cell receptor beta chains from one sample sequenced in a study of blood T cell repertoires in COVID-19 (dated by TCRdb to 2020 to 2021). Library method: the immunoSEQ multiplex PCR assay. Drawn from immuneACCESS, this table holds only the in-frame rearrangements with V and J called that TCRdb kept. Clones are partly lost; checked studies trace under half to an unresolved V gene and leave the rest unexplained. The sample includes tens of thousands of clones, with around 91% observed a single time. The biggest ten clones account for 15% to 20% of the sample. Sequenced input: peripheral blood. These TCRs come from a woman in her fifties or sixties with COVID-19, enrolled during active disease.

This chain links TRBV5-4 with TRBJ2-2; D call uncertain. CDR1 SGHNT and CDR2 YYREEE come from the germline V gene (reference sequence). The CDR3 is 15 residues long. The V end lost 2 bases, the J end lost 2 bases, and 10 bases lay between the germline ends. The CDR3 DNA is TGTGCCAGCAGCTTATCGTCTGTTAACACCGGGGAGCTGTTTTTT. Protein product: CASSLSSVNTGELFF.

The rearrangement links TRBV18 to TRBJ2-7; 7 positions agree with TRBD1. The ends lost 4 bases at V and 0 bases at J; junction bases unmatched: 6. Germline CDR1 and CDR2: KGHSH and LQKENI. This CDR3 is 15 amino acids long. CDR3 residues: CASSQGQISSYEQYF. CDR3 sequence (DNA): TGTGCCAGCTCACAGGGACAGATTAGCTCCTACGAGCAGTACTTC.

This rearrangement joins TRBV27 to TRBJ2-7, with 10 nucleotides matching TRBD1. CDR3 size: 13 residues. V was pared by 6 bases and J by 7 bases, with 6 bases of the junction left unmatched. Germline loops: CDR1 MNHEY, CDR2 SMNVEV (reference sequence). Here the CDR3 reads CASSRQGAWEQYF. DNA of the CDR3: TGTGCCAGCAGCAGACAGGGGGCGTGGGAGCAGTACTTC.

This chain uses TRBV20-1 with TRBJ2-5; no reliable D call. V shed 3 bases and J shed 5 bases, with 7 bases lying between them. Germline CDR1 is DFQATT and CDR2 is SNEGSKA (reference sequence). CDR3 size: 11 residues. In DNA form, the CDR3 reads TGCAGTGCTAGCCCGAGTGAGACCCAGTACTTC. Protein product: CSASPSETQYF.

The chain links TRBV30 to TRBJ1-1; D ambiguous. Trimming removed 3 bases at V and 3 bases at J, with 17 bases between. The CDR3 consists of 15 residues. Germline V gene sequence: CDR1 GTSNPN, CDR2 SVGIG (reference sequence). CDR3 nucleotides: TGTGCCTGGAGCAACCCGGAGGGAGGGTACACTGAAGCTTTCTTT. The encoded protein is CAWSNPEGGYTEAFF.

The rearrangement uses TRBV7-6 and TRBJ1-2; 10 positions agree with TRBD1. V shed 5 bases, J shed 2 bases, and the junction held 5 bases outside the gene matches. The CDR3 is made up of 15 amino acids. Per the germline V gene, CDR1 is SGHVS and CDR2 is FNYEAQ. The CDR3 here is CASSPRTGGNYGYTF. In nucleotides, the CDR3 is TGTGCCAGCAGCCCGCGGACAGGGGGGAACTATGGCTACACCTTC.

The chain recombines TRBV19 with TRBJ1-5, with a weak D call TRBD1 (6 bases). Germline V gene data show CDR1 as LNHDA and CDR2 as SQIVND (reference sequence). With 3 bases removed from V and 0 bases from J, the gap between germline ends came to 15 bases. This CDR3 has 17 amino acids. Here the CDR3 reads CASSMLGTPYSNQPQHF. The CDR3 coding sequence is TGTGCCAGTAGTATGCTGGGGACACCCTATAGCAATCAGCCCCAGCATTTT.

This rearrangement joins TRBV24-1 to TRBJ1-5, with 8 bases fitting TRBD1. V shed 3 bases and J 3 bases; nucleotides not matched to a gene: 6. The CDR3 covers 16 residues. Germline V gene lookup returns CDR1 KGHDR and CDR2 SFDVKD. CDR3 sequence: CATSDPRTGNNQPQHF. In DNA, the CDR3 is TGTGCCACCAGTGATCCGCGGACAGGGAACAATCAGCCCCAGCATTTT.